These T cell receptor beta chains were read from a single sample in a study of blood T cells in healthy people across ages. TCRdb called the 5' RACE reads again in MiXCR, with one record for every CDR3 protein. This table has fewer than 750,000 distinct CDR3 sequences, roughly 48% appearing once. The sequenced sample consisted of blood. These receptors were taken from a man aged 80 or over in good health. The CDR3 runs from the conserved cysteine through the conserved F or W. The D gene is left open where the match is weak. Expanded clones get a size class; other rows say once, few or many, or leave the size out.

D gene: -
J gene: TRBJ2-6
V gene: TRBV29-1
clone size: -
CDR3 protein: CSVELGDSGANVLTF
CDR3 DNA: TGCAGCGTTGAATTGGGGGACTCTGGGGCCAACGTCCTGACTTTC

D gene: -
J gene: TRBJ2-1
V gene: TRBV14
clone size: -
CDR3 protein: CASSQDYGGWYNEQFF
CDR3 DNA: TGTGCCAGCAGCCAAGATTATGGGGGTTGGTACAATGAGCAGTTCTTC

D gene: -
J gene: TRBJ2-3
V gene: TRBV20-1
clone size: -
CDR3 protein: CSARDRVSTDTQYF
CDR3 DNA: TGCAGTGCTAGGGATCGAGTGAGCACAGATACGCAGTATTTT

D gene: -
J gene: TRBJ1-5
V gene: TRBV20-1
clone size: few
CDR3 protein: CSANSAFQPQHF
CDR3 DNA: TGCAGTGCTAACAGCGCTTTTCAGCCCCAGCATTTT

D gene: -
J gene: TRBJ2-5
V gene: TRBV7-9
clone size: few
CDR3 protein: CASSPTWVRETQYF
CDR3 DNA: TGTGCCAGCAGCCCTACATGGGTTCGCGAGACCCAGTACTTC

D gene: -
J gene: TRBJ2-1
V gene: TRBV6-6
clone size: many
CDR3 protein: CASSYSLYNEQFF
CDR3 DNA: TGTGCCAGCAGTTACTCGTTGTACAATGAGCAGTTCTTC

D gene: TRBD1
J gene: TRBJ2-7
V gene: TRBV29-1
clone size: -
CDR3 protein: CSVRKTGGSYEQYF
CDR3 DNA: TGCAGCGTTCGGAAGACAGGGGGGTCCTACGAGCAGTACTTC

D gene: -
J gene: TRBJ2-2
V gene: TRBV29-1
clone size: -
CDR3 protein: CSVGAFSTGELFF
CDR3 DNA: TGCAGCGTTGGAGCGTTCTCCACCGGGGAGCTGTTTTTT

D gene: -
J gene: TRBJ1-2
V gene: TRBV5-5
clone size: -
CDR3 protein: CASSAPSGFNGYTF
CDR3 DNA: TGTGCCAGCAGCGCGCCAAGCGGCTTCAATGGCTACACCTTC

D gene: TRBD2
J gene: TRBJ2-7
V gene: TRBV20-1
clone size: -
CDR3 protein: CSARDVLAGNEQYF
CDR3 DNA: TGCAGTGCTAGAGATGTACTAGCGGGAAACGAGCAGTACTTC

D gene: -
J gene: TRBJ2-5
V gene: TRBV10-3
clone size: -
CDR3 protein: CAISETVGQETQYF
CDR3 DNA: TGTGCCATCAGTGAGACGGTAGGGCAGGAGACCCAGTACTTC

D gene: TRBD2
J gene: TRBJ2-7
V gene: TRBV9
clone size: once
CDR3 protein: CASSVLAEPSEQYF
CDR3 DNA: TGTGCCAGCAGCGTACTAGCGGAGCCCTCCGAGCAGTACTTC

D gene: TRBD1
J gene: TRBJ2-2
V gene: TRBV3-1
clone size: -
CDR3 protein: CASSQDVGQGPGELFF
CDR3 DNA: TGTGCCAGCAGCCAAGATGTTGGACAGGGCCCCGGGGAGCTGTTTTTT

D gene: -
J gene: TRBJ1-5
V gene: TRBV5-1
clone size: -
CDR3 protein: CASSLAQGTQPQHF
CDR3 DNA: TGCGCCAGCAGCTTGGCCCAGGGGACTCAGCCCCAGCATTTT

D gene: -
J gene: TRBJ1-1
V gene: TRBV6-2/TRBV6-3
clone size: few
CDR3 protein: CASSSVGSWTEAFF
CDR3 DNA: TGTGCCAGCAGTTCGGTAGGGTCTTGGACTGAAGCTTTCTTT

D gene: TRBD2
J gene: TRBJ2-1
V gene: TRBV9
clone size: few
CDR3 protein: CASSPRLAGQYNEQFF
CDR3 DNA: TGTGCCAGCAGCCCCCGACTAGCGGGCCAGTACAATGAGCAGTTCTTC

D gene: -
J gene: TRBJ2-1
V gene: TRBV20-1
clone size: once
CDR3 protein: CSARDSPYNERFF
CDR3 DNA: TGCAGTGCTAGGGACAGTCCCTACAATGAGCGGTTCTTC

D gene: TRBD2
J gene: TRBJ2-1
V gene: TRBV9
clone size: -
CDR3 protein: CASSVTGEGSYNEQFF
CDR3 DNA: TGTGCCAGCAGTGTAACGGGGGAGGGCTCCTACAATGAGCAGTTCTTC

D gene: TRBD2
J gene: TRBJ2-1
V gene: TRBV20-1
clone size: -
CDR3 protein: CSARDSGRAGDEQFF
CDR3 DNA: TGCAGTGCTAGAGATAGTGGGAGGGCCGGGGATGAGCAGTTCTTC

D gene: TRBD2
J gene: TRBJ2-3
V gene: TRBV20-1
clone size: many
CDR3 protein: CSAAPSLAGGDTQYF
CDR3 DNA: TGCAGTGCTGCCCCCAGCCTAGCGGGAGGAGATACGCAGTATTTT

D gene: TRBD1
J gene: TRBJ1-6
V gene: TRBV20-1
clone size: few
CDR3 protein: CSAQGQGAYSPLHF
CDR3 DNA: TGCAGTGCGCAGGGACAGGGGGCGTATTCACCCCTCCACTTT

D gene: -
J gene: TRBJ2-5
V gene: TRBV7-3
clone size: -
CDR3 protein: CASSLSGNREAQYF
CDR3 DNA: TGTGCCAGCAGCCTGAGCGGGAACAGGGAGGCCCAGTACTTC

D gene: -
J gene: TRBJ1-2
V gene: TRBV5-1
clone size: few
CDR3 protein: CASSLEGRSNYGYTF
CDR3 DNA: TGCGCCAGCAGCTTGGAAGGGAGATCTAACTATGGCTACACCTTC

D gene: -
J gene: TRBJ2-1
V gene: TRBV20-1
clone size: -
CDR3 protein: CSAPRGLSYNEQFF
CDR3 DNA: TGCAGTGCCCCCCGAGGGTTATCCTACAATGAGCAGTTCTTC

D gene: -
J gene: TRBJ2-5
V gene: TRBV7-3
clone size: -
CDR3 protein: CASSPQSQGTQYF
CDR3 DNA: TGTGCCAGCAGCCCCCAGAGCCAGGGGACCCAGTACTTC

D gene: TRBD1
J gene: TRBJ2-5
V gene: TRBV20-1
clone size: many
CDR3 protein: CSATPGTGAEETQYF
CDR3 DNA: TGCAGTGCTACCCCCGGGACAGGGGCAGAAGAGACCCAGTACTTC

D gene: TRBD1
J gene: TRBJ1-1
V gene: TRBV3-1
clone size: -
CDR3 protein: CASSPFRGSSSEAFF
CDR3 DNA: TGTGCCAGCAGCCCCTTCAGGGGGAGTAGTTCTGAAGCTTTCTTT

D gene: TRBD2
J gene: TRBJ2-3
V gene: TRBV7-2
clone size: -
CDR3 protein: CASSDLLAGIPGDTQYF
CDR3 DNA: TGTGCCAGCAGCGACCTACTAGCGGGAATTCCGGGAGATACGCAGTATTTT

D gene: TRBD2
J gene: TRBJ2-3
V gene: TRBV2
clone size: -
CDR3 protein: CASSGLAGGEEWYF
CDR3 DNA: TGTGCCAGCAGTGGACTAGCGGGAGGTGAGGAGTGGTATTTT

D gene: -
J gene: TRBJ1-2
V gene: TRBV20-1
clone size: few
CDR3 protein: CSAIGVSYGYTF
CDR3 DNA: TGCAGTGCTATAGGGGTATCCTATGGCTACACCTTC